These 11 T cell receptor beta chains came from one sample sequenced in a study of identifying expanded T cells in peripheral blood. Here immunoSEQ multiplex PCR was the method, and the copy in TCRdb shows in-frame clones only, minus some. The sample contains 100,000 or so clones, around nine tenths of which appear only once. Sequencing was done on a sample of blood. These receptors came from a person aged 18-70 years in good health.

This clone was counted once. The rearrangement uses TRBV7-9 and TRBJ2-7; perhaps TRBD1 as D (7 bases). V gave up 5 bases and J gave up 6 bases, with 11 bases separating them. The CDR3 contains 12 residues. CDR1 and CDR2 from the germline V gene are SEHNR and FQNEAQ (reference sequence). CDR3 protein: CASSRRGVEQYF. As DNA, the CDR3 is TGTGCCAGCAGCCGCAGGGGGGTCGAGCAGTACTTC.

This rearrangement joins TRBV28 to TRBJ1-6; 7 nucleotides line up with TRBD1. The CDR3 consists of 15 residues. The ends lost 5 bases at V and 6 bases at J; junction bases unmatched: 7. Germline CDR1 is MDHEN and CDR2 is SYDVKM. CDR3 sequence (DNA): TGTGCCAGCAGTCCAGGGGGACTGTTTAATTCACCCCTCCACTTT. This sequence encodes CASSPGGLFNSPLHF.

This clone appeared once. This chain connects TRBV6-5 to TRBJ2-1, with D perhaps matching TRBD1 (6 bases). Germline V gene sequence: CDR1 MNHEY, CDR2 SVGAGI. Trimming pared 2 bases from V and 0 bases from J, leaving 8 bases between. The CDR3 has 15 residues. CDR3 sequence reads: CASSYVQGSYNEQFF. The CDR3 coding sequence is TGTGCCAGCAGTTACGTACAGGGCTCCTACAATGAGCAGTTCTTC.

The gene calls are TRBV11-2 and TRBJ1-1; D uncertain. V dropped 5 bases and J dropped 4 bases, with 11 bases sitting between them. This CDR3 spans 13 amino acids. The germline V gene encodes CDR1 SGHAT and CDR2 FQNNGV. CDR3 residues: CASSLLGATEAFF. CDR3 coding DNA: TGTGCCAGCAGCCTCCTGGGCGCCACTGAAGCTTTCTTT. The full variable domain, rest sourced from reference TRBV11-2 and TRBJ1-1, is EAGVAQSPRYKIIEKRQSVAFWCNPISGHATLYWYQQILGQGPKLLIQFQNNGVVDDSQLPKDRFSAERLKGVDSTLKIQPAKLEDSAVYLCASSLLGATEAFFGQGTRLTVV.

Only one count was recorded for this clone. This chain connects TRBV5-6 to TRBJ1-4; no reliable D call. V was shortened by 0 bases and J by 6 bases, with 6 bases between the two germline ends. Germline lookup yields CDR1 SGHDT and CDR2 YYEEEE. There are 13 residues in the CDR3. Here the CDR3 DNA reads TGTGCCAGCAGCTTGGCCGGGTATGAAAAACTGTTTTTT. Translation: CASSLAGYEKLFF. The whole variable domain, filled in from reference TRBV5-6 and TRBJ1-4, reads DAGVTQSPTHLIKTRGQQVTLRCSPKSGHDTVSWYQQALGQGPQFIFQYYEEEERQRGNFPDRFSGHQFPNYSSELNVNALLLGDSALYLCASSLAGYEKLFFGSGTQLSVL.

V gene TRBV30 combines with J gene TRBJ1-2, with 7 positions matching TRBD1. The CDR3 loop spans 12 amino acids. Germline loops: CDR1 GTSNPN, CDR2 SVGIG (reference sequence). The CDR3, as DNA: TGTCCGGGCTGGGACAGCTCAGATGGCTACACCTTC. This translates into CPGWDSSDGYTF.

This clone appeared a single time. The junction shows a germline mismatch at one end, possibly a read error. The rearrangement joins TRBV28 to TRBJ1-4; a possible D gene is TRBD1 (5 bases). The germline gives CDR1 MDHEN, CDR2 SYDVKM. The length of the CDR3 is 16 residues. CDR3 DNA: TGTGCCAGCAGTTCCCTCAGCGGGGGACCCGACACAAACTGTTATTTT. It specifies CASSSLSGGPDTNCYF.

The J gene is TRBJ2-7, the V gene TRBV5-6; no clear D. Trimming cost V 1 base and J 3 bases, with 8 bases left between them. Germline V gene lookup returns CDR1 SGHDT and CDR2 YYEEEE. The CDR3 is 13 residues long. Here the CDR3 reads CASSLLPDYEQYF. The CDR3 nucleotides read TGTGCCAGCAGCTTGCTCCCCGACTACGAGCAGTACTTC.

The chain couples TRBV13 to TRBJ1-1, with TRBD1 as a possible D gene (5 bases). The CDR3 has 12 amino acids. V lost 1 base to trimming and J lost 8 bases, with 8 bases between them. CDR1 and CDR2 from the germline V gene are PRHDT and FYEKMQ (reference sequence). The CDR3 loop reads CASSLVGTEAFF. The CDR3 coding sequence is TGTGCCAGCAGCTTAGTCGGGACCGAAGCTTTCTTT.

V and J are TRBV19 and TRBJ1-5, with D possibly TRBD1 on 5 matching bases. Germline values: CDR1 LNHDA, CDR2 SQIVND (reference sequence). The CDR3 spans 16 residues. The germline V and J ends were trimmed by 4 bases and 4 bases, with 17 bases remaining between them. CDR3 residues: CASSNRGRGGNQPQHF. The DNA of the CDR3 is TGTGCCAGTAGTAATCGGGGACGTGGGGGGAATCAGCCCCAGCATTTT.

This sequence joins TRBV13 and TRBJ2-5; D assignment may be TRBD1 or TRBD2 (6 bases each). The CDR3 consists of 14 residues. Trimming pared 10 bases from V and 5 bases from J, leaving 20 bases between. Germline CDR1 is PRHDT and CDR2 is FYEKMQ (reference sequence). The CDR3 DNA sequence: TGTGCCACAGCAGACCGAGGGGGGAGGGAGACCCAGTACTTC. Its translation: CATADRGGRETQYF.